A single T cell receptor beta chain is shown here with its context. Germline V CDR1 and CDR2: SQVTM, ANQGSEA. The CDR3 totals 10 residues. Unmatched junction bases numbered 7, after V lost 7 bases and J lost 11 bases. These data originate in a study of shared T cell receptors in the human thymus. Sequencing was performed with immunoSEQ multiplex PCR; in TCRdb, only in-frame clones are kept and a portion is missing. There are some 700,000 clones in the sample; over 75% occur only once, and about 0.011% lies in the top ten. These data are also associated with another study on human thymus T cells. This second report adds: Resections from corrective heart surgery supplied the thymus tissue. Both thymic and peripheral blood repertoires showed apparently biased V and J usage. The related literature has documented a marked overlap of thymic repertoires among unrelated individuals.

The rearrangement joins TRBV29-1 to TRBJ1-1, with 7 bases aligning to TRBD1. This TCR came from a girl less than two years old with a congenital heart defect. Sequenced sample: thymocytes. CDR3 sequence: CSDRDRRAFF. The CDR3 region has the DNA TGCAGCGACCGGGACAGAAGGGCTTTCTTT.